Below, 29 T cell receptor beta chains from the same sample are listed, as sequenced in a study of cytomegalovirus exposure and HLA in healthy donors. The primer mix had 60 Vbeta and 13 Jbeta primers. Only in-frame clones appear in the TCRdb table, and some are missing; sequencing was by immunoSEQ multiplex PCR. The sample contains about 150,000 clones, 68% of which appear only once. Material for sequencing was PBMCs. These receptors originate from a man aged 55 to 70 in good health and CMV-seronegative.

This clone was seen a handful of times. The CDR3 DNA reads TGTGCCAGCAGCTTAGGGGAGAGCTACGAGCAGTACTTC. Protein sequence: CASSLGESYEQYF. The chain employs TRBV11-3 and TRBJ2-7; TRBD2 is a possible D gene (5 bases). V was clipped by 1 base and J by 3 bases, with 7 bases between them. The CDR3 runs 13 residues. Germline V gene lookup returns CDR1 SGHNT and CDR2 YENEEA.

Concerning this clone itself: Other DNA sequences in the sample encode the same CDR3. The chain employs TRBV9 and TRBJ2-1; perhaps TRBD2 as D (6 bases). CDR3 length: 15 amino acids. Germline-derived CDR1 and CDR2 are SGDLS and YYNGEE. V shed 0 bases and J shed 4 bases, with 11 bases lying between them. CDR3 in DNA: TGTGCCAGCAGCGTAGCTGGGGGGACTTACAATGAGCAGTTCTTC. This sequence encodes CASSVAGGTYNEQFF.

The chain carries TRBV7-6 and TRBJ2-2; 7 bases are shared with TRBD1. Germline V lookup: CDR1 SGHVS, CDR2 FNYEAQ. The CDR3 extends over 13 amino acids. Unmatched junction bases numbered 2, after V lost 4 bases and J lost 6 bases. In DNA, the CDR3 is TGTGCCAGCAGCTCCACAGGGGCCGGGGAGCTGTTTTTT. Its protein product is CASSSTGAGELFF.

This clone was detected once. The CDR3: CASSTWTALNTEAFF. The CDR3 coding sequence is TGTGCCAGTAGTACGTGGACAGCCCTGAACACTGAAGCTTTCTTT. The chain is built from TRBV19 and TRBJ1-1; D possibly corresponds to TRBD1 (6 bases). Trimming shortened V by 4 bases and J by 0 bases, and 12 bases separated the two germline ends. The CDR3 is made up of 15 amino acids. Germline CDR1 LNHDA, CDR2 SQIVND (reference sequence). Full variable domain (rest looked up from reference TRBV19 and TRBJ1-1): DGGITQSPKYLFRKEGQNVTLSCEQNLNHDAMYWYRQDPGQGLRLIYYSQIVNDFQKGDIAEGYSVSREKKESFPLTVTSAQKNPTAFYLCASSTWTALNTEAFFGQGTRLTVV.

J is TRBJ2-3 and V is TRBV6-5; D remains ambiguous. Germline assignment: CDR1 MNHEY and CDR2 SVGAGI. Trimming cost V 0 bases and J 4 bases, with 8 bases left between them. The CDR3 covers 14 residues. The CDR3: CASSYSLEADTQYF. The CDR3 DNA reads as TGTGCCAGCAGTTACTCCCTCGAGGCAGATACGCAGTATTTT.

The V gene is TRBV11-2, the J gene TRBJ1-2; TRBD1 agrees at 8 bases. Germline lookup yields CDR1 SGHAT and CDR2 FQNNGV. The V segment lost 1 base and the J segment 8 bases; nucleotides outside the gene matches: 3. The CDR3 has 13 residues. The CDR3 is CASSLAGGGGYTF. The CDR3 region has the DNA TGTGCCAGCAGCTTAGCAGGGGGCGGCGGCTACACCTTC. Filled out from reference TRBV11-2 and TRBJ1-2, the complete variable domain reads EAGVAQSPRYKIIEKRQSVAFWCNPISGHATLYWYQQILGQGPKLLIQFQNNGVVDDSQLPKDRFSAERLKGVDSTLKIQPAKLEDSAVYLCASSLAGGGGYTFGSGTRLTVV.

The chain carries TRBV30 and TRBJ2-2; TRBD2 might be the D (5 bases). The CDR3 runs to 15 residues. V was pared by 2 bases and J by 0 bases, with 10 bases between. Germline CDR1 GTSNPN, CDR2 SVGIG (reference sequence). The CDR3 loop is CAWSRGLANTGELFF. Here the CDR3 DNA reads TGTGCCTGGAGTCGAGGACTTGCGAACACCGGGGAGCTGTTTTTT.

CDR3 residues: CASSLTQVNSEQYF. DNA of the CDR3: TGTGCCAGCAGCTTGACCCAGGTTAACTCCGAGCAGTACTTC. The V gene is TRBV5-4, the J gene TRBJ2-7; D not certain. V shed 1 base and J shed 6 bases, with 14 bases lying between them. CDR1 SGHNT and CDR2 YYREEE come from the germline V gene (reference sequence). The CDR3 runs to 14 residues.

This clone was seen only a few times. The CDR3 DNA reads TGTGCCAGCAGACCCCTTGGGACAGGGACCTACACTGAAGCTTTCTTT. Encoded protein: CASRPLGTGTYTEAFF. This chain uses TRBV28 with TRBJ1-1; 9 positions match TRBD1. With 6 bases clipped from V and 3 bases from J, the junction kept 11 bases outside the gene matches. CDR1 and CDR2 from the germline V gene are MDHEN and SYDVKM. CDR3 length equals 16 residues.

The J gene is TRBJ1-2, the V gene TRBV7-2; D is undetermined. Germline V gene data show CDR1 as SGHTA and CDR2 as FQGNSA. V lost 10 bases, J lost 2 bases, and 14 bases lay in between. The CDR3 has 13 amino acids. The CDR3 loop is CAITQDINYGYTF. In nucleotides, the CDR3 is TGTGCCATTACCCAAGACATCAACTATGGCTACACCTTC. The full variable domain, completed using reference TRBV7-2 and TRBJ1-2, is GAGVSQSPSNKVTEKGKDVELRCDPISGHTALYWYRQSLGQGLEFLIYFQGNSAPDKSGLPSDRFSAERTGGSVSTLTIQRTQQEDSAVYLCAITQDINYGYTFGSGTRLTVV.

The gene calls are TRBV23-1 and TRBJ2-1; 7 nucleotides align to TRBD2. TRBV23-1 is assigned to the ORF class and has an uncertain function. The V gene end was trimmed by 0 bases and the J gene end by 6 bases; junction bases not matched to a gene: 8. The CDR3 has 16 residues. CDR3 residues: CASSQSKRDIFNEQFF. The CDR3 nucleotides are TGCGCCAGCAGTCAATCGAAGCGGGATATTTTCAATGAGCAGTTCTTC.

The chain couples TRBV6-5 to TRBJ2-3; 14 positions agree with TRBD2. Per the germline V gene, CDR1 is MNHEY and CDR2 is SVGAGI. J was trimmed by 3 bases and V by 8 bases; bases with no gene match: 4. This CDR3 contains 15 residues. This CDR3 is CASGGLAGVTDTQYF. Here the CDR3 DNA reads TGTGCCAGCGGGGGACTAGCGGGAGTTACAGATACGCAGTATTTT.

CDR3 in DNA: TGTGCCAGCAGCTTAGAGGGCGGGGGCAGTGAAAAACTGTTTTTT. Translation gives CASSLEGGGSEKLFF. The rearrangement uses TRBV7-2 and TRBJ1-4; maybe TRBD1 (6 bases). The CDR3 spans 15 residues. The germline CDR1 and CDR2 sequences are SGHTA and FQGNSA. V was pared by 1 base and J by 7 bases, with 13 bases between.

This clone was counted only a few times. The chain is built from TRBV30 and TRBJ2-1, with 8 bases fitting TRBD2. Trimming took 2 bases from V and 4 from J; bases not matched to a gene: 4. This CDR3 spans 14 amino acids. CDR1 and CDR2 (germline): GTSNPN, SVGIG (reference sequence). CDR3 sequence reads: CAWSSGLGYNEQFF. The DNA of the CDR3 is TGTGCCTGGAGTTCGGGACTAGGTTACAATGAGCAGTTCTTC.

V gene TRBV27 combines with J gene TRBJ2-7, with 9 bases fitting TRBD1. Germline V lookup: CDR1 MNHEY, CDR2 SMNVEV (reference sequence). This CDR3 is 14 amino acids long. The trim removed 4 bases at V and 7 bases at J, leaving 8 bases unmatched. This CDR3 is CASSYDRGLAEQYF. The CDR3 DNA sequence: TGTGCCAGCAGTTACGACAGGGGGTTGGCTGAGCAGTACTTC.

V usage is TRBV25-1 and J usage is TRBJ1-2; 10 nucleotides agree with TRBD1. The length of the CDR3 is 17 residues. The J segment lost 1 base and the V segment lost 0 bases, leaving 5 bases of the junction unmatched. The germline V gene encodes CDR1 MGHDK and CDR2 SYGVNS. CDR3 DNA sequence: TGTGCCAGCAGTGAATATAATGGACAGGGGGATAACTATGGCTACACCTTC. Protein sequence: CASSEYNGQGDNYGYTF.

The CDR3 protein is CAINDGQAYEQYF. CDR3 coding DNA: TGTGCCATCAACGACGGACAGGCCTACGAGCAGTACTTC. The chain carries TRBV10-3 and TRBJ2-7; the match to TRBD1 covers 7 bases. Looked up from germline, CDR1 is ENHRY and CDR2 is SYGVKD. J was trimmed by 2 bases and V by 7 bases; bases with no gene match: 5. This CDR3 spans 13 amino acids.

V usage is TRBV6-5 and J usage is TRBJ2-1; possibly TRBD1 for D (6 bases). The germline CDR1 and CDR2 sequences are MNHEY and SVGAGI. V was trimmed by 6 bases and J by 2 bases, leaving 14 bases between them. The CDR3 has 15 residues. The CDR3 is CASSLDRLTYNEQFF. The CDR3 DNA follows: TGTGCCAGCAGCCTCGACAGGCTAACCTACAATGAGCAGTTCTTC.

The rearrangement uses TRBV30 and TRBJ2-2, with 7 nucleotides matching TRBD1. V was clipped by 2 bases and J by 5 bases; unmatched bases: 8. The CDR3 runs to 15 residues. Germline assignment: CDR1 GTSNPN and CDR2 SVGIG (reference sequence). The CDR3 DNA sequence: TGTGCCTGGAGTCGAGAGACAGGGCGGACCGGGGAGCTGTTTTTT. Translating it yields CAWSRETGRTGELFF.

This clone has just a few counts. This chain connects TRBV5-1 to TRBJ1-3; 8 bases are a match to TRBD1. Germline V gives CDR1 SGHRS, CDR2 YFSETQ. The CDR3 has 20 residues. The junction had 17 bases not matched to a gene; V was cut back by 3 bases and J by 0 bases. As DNA, the CDR3 is TGCGCCAGCAGCTCAGTGCAGGGGGCCTTCAATGCCCTCTCTGGAAACACCATATATTTT. Its translation is CASSSVQGAFNALSGNTIYF.

This clone was seen a handful of times. This sequence joins TRBV7-8 and TRBJ1-1; 7 positions agree with TRBD1. Germline loops: CDR1 SGHVS, CDR2 FQNEAQ. The CDR3 is made up of 16 amino acids. V lost 4 bases to trimming and J lost 10 bases; unmatched junction nucleotides: 18. CDR3 loop: CASSSRDSQRGSGAFF. The CDR3 region has the DNA TGTGCCAGCAGCTCGCGGGACAGCCAAAGGGGATCTGGAGCTTTCTTT.

The chain links TRBV4-2 to TRBJ1-6, with D tentatively TRBD1 (6 bases). Between the trimmed V and J ends, which lost 4 bases and 7 bases, there was a span of 11 bases. Germline CDR1 and CDR2: LGHNA and YNFKEQ. The CDR3 loop spans 14 amino acids. The CDR3 protein is CASSPRQENSPLHF. CDR3 in DNA: TGTGCCAGCAGCCCCCGACAGGAAAATTCACCCCTCCACTTT.

The chain is built from TRBV25-1 and TRBJ2-1, with D possibly matching TRBD1 (6 bases). The V end lost 0 bases, the J end lost 6 bases, and 9 bases lay between the germline ends. The V gene's germline CDR1 is MGHDK and CDR2 SYGVNS. The CDR3 spans 14 residues. The CDR3 sequence is CASSEYRGGNEQFF. The CDR3, as DNA: TGTGCCAGCAGTGAATATCGAGGGGGCAATGAGCAGTTCTTC.

V and J are TRBV28 and TRBJ2-1; 10 positions match TRBD1. Germline V gene sequence: CDR1 MDHEN, CDR2 SYDVKM. This CDR3 has 16 amino acids. V lost 1 base to trimming and J lost 4 bases; unmatched junction nucleotides: 4. CDR3 nucleotides: TGTGCCAGCAGTTTATTCCCGGACAGGGGGTACAATGAGCAGTTCTTC. It encodes CASSLFPDRGYNEQFF.

This chain joins TRBV7-2 and TRBJ2-2; tentatively, D is TRBD1 (5 bases). Germline CDR1 and CDR2: SGHTA and FQGNSA. Trimming shortened V by 2 bases and J by 2 bases, and 9 bases separated the two germline ends. CDR3 length equals 15 residues. CDR3 nucleotide sequence: TGTGCCAGCAGCTTATCGCAGGGAAACACCGGGGAGCTGTTTTTT. Its protein is CASSLSQGNTGELFF.

V gene TRBV28 combines with J gene TRBJ2-2; 8 bases fit TRBD1. Germline values: CDR1 MDHEN, CDR2 SYDVKM. CDR3 size: 13 residues. V trimming: 10 bases; J trimming: 6 bases; junction bases outside the gene matches: 7. In DNA form, the CDR3 reads TGTGCCATCCTTAAACAGGGGGCCGGGGAGCTGTTTTTT. It specifies CAILKQGAGELFF.

This CDR3 is CASGTAGEFTEAFF. CDR3 coding DNA: TGTGCCAGCGGAACTGCGGGGGAATTCACTGAAGCTTTCTTT. This sequence joins TRBV9 and TRBJ1-1; D is possibly TRBD1 (5 bases). The CDR3 is 14 residues long. CDR1 SGDLS and CDR2 YYNGEE come from the germline V gene. V was cut by 7 bases and J by 4 bases, with 17 bases left in between.

The V and J genes are TRBV6-5 and TRBJ2-5; tentative D call: TRBD1 (6 bases). This CDR3 has 14 amino acids. The germline gives CDR1 MNHEY, CDR2 SVGAGI. The V and J ends lost 7 bases and 5 bases respectively, with 17 bases between them. In nucleotides, the CDR3 is TGTGCCAGCACGCCTCAAGACAGGCGGGAGACCCAGTACTTC. It specifies CASTPQDRRETQYF.

This clone was observed a single time. The V call is TRBV14, the J call TRBJ2-7; possibly TRBD2 for D (6 bases). Germline V gene sequence: CDR1 SGHDN, CDR2 FVKESK. Trimming took off 4 bases at V and 2 bases at J, with 15 bases between the two ends. The CDR3 covers 15 residues. The DNA of the CDR3 is TGTGCCAGCAGCCCGCTGGGGGGAGCGCCCTACGAGCAGTACTTC. Its protein is CASSPLGGAPYEQYF.